This is a list of T cell receptor beta chains from one sample in a study of T cell responses to AZD1222 COVID-19 vaccine. The assay was immunoSEQ multiplex PCR, and TCRdb's table has in-frame clones only and misses some. The data hold approximately 110,000 clones, with about 85% observed a single time. The specimen was peripheral blood, collected on day 0 of AZD1222 vaccination. The receptors were sampled from an adult in good health. Each CDR3 is given with its conserved first and last residue. The D gene is left open where the match is weak. A clone size is listed for some rows: how often the clone was seen (once, few, many), or a class if it is expanded.

cdr3_aa	cdr3_nt	d_call	j_call	clone_size	cdr3_length	v_call
CASSQDRQGNSPLHF	TGCGCCAGCAGCCAAGACCGACAGGGAAATTCACCCCTCCACTTT	TRBD1	TRBJ1-6	once	15	TRBV4-1
CASSREVPYEQYF	TGTGCCAGCAGCCGAGAGGTCCCCTACGAGCAGTACTTC	-	TRBJ2-7	-	13	TRBV5-5
CASSPTDRGSGYTF	TGTGCCAGCAGCCCGACGGACAGGGGGAGCGGCTACACCTTC	TRBD1	TRBJ1-2	-	14	TRBV5-4
CASRIRQGATEAFF	TGTGCCAGCAGGATCAGACAGGGGGCCACTGAAGCTTTCTTT	TRBD1	TRBJ1-1	-	14	TRBV13
CASRDGGQPQHF	TGTGCCAGCCGGGACGGTGGACAGCCCCAGCATTTT	-	TRBJ1-5	-	12	TRBV19
CASSYSTSRDEQYF	TGTGCCAGCAGTTACTCCACCTCGAGGGACGAGCAGTACTTC	-	TRBJ2-7	-	14	TRBV6-6
CASSQGLAGSYEQYF	TGCGCCAGCAGCCAAGGACTAGCTGGCTCCTACGAGCAGTACTTC	TRBD2	TRBJ2-7	once	15	TRBV4-1
CASSLWRGHPFVQYF	TGTGCCAGCAGCCTATGGAGAGGACACCCTTTCGTGCAGTACTTC	-	TRBJ2-7	-	15	TRBV11-3
CASSQRESAGYTF	TGTGCCAGCAGCCAAAGGGAATCGGCTGGCTACACCTTC	-	TRBJ1-2	-	13	TRBV3-1/TRBV3-2
CASSFSGDGNTIYF	TGCGCCAGCAGCTTCTCTGGGGATGGAAACACCATATATTTT	-	TRBJ1-3	once	14	TRBV5-1
CAISDRAGGNEQFF	TGTGCCATCAGTGATAGGGCTGGAGGCAATGAGCAGTTCTTC	-	TRBJ2-1	once	14	TRBV10-3
CASSADTVSVYGYTF	TGTGCCAGCAGCGCCGACACCGTGTCGGTCTATGGCTACACCTTC	-	TRBJ1-2	-	15	TRBV7-2
CASSYSQSGYTF	TGTGCCAGCAGTTACTCTCAGTCTGGCTACACCTTC	-	TRBJ1-2	-	12	TRBV6-2/TRBV6-3
CASSETIGDSYEQYF	TGTGCCAGCAGTGAAACAATAGGGGACTCCTACGAGCAGTACTTC	-	TRBJ2-7	-	15	TRBV2
CASSEISGNTIYF	TGTGCCAGCAGTGAAATCTCTGGAAACACCATATATTTT	-	TRBJ1-3	-	13	TRBV28
CASTDYNSPLHF	TGTGCCAGCACGGACTACAATTCACCCCTCCACTTT	-	TRBJ1-6	-	12	TRBV6-5
CASKTGLGNTIYF	TGTGCCAGCAAGACAGGTTTAGGGAACACCATATATTTT	-	TRBJ1-3	-	13	TRBV6-6
CAHRKRTDTQYF	TGTGCCCATCGAAAACGCACAGATACGCAGTATTTT	-	TRBJ2-3	-	12	TRBV28
CATSREGPWDYNEQFF	TGTGCCACCAGCAGAGAAGGGCCCTGGGACTACAATGAGCAGTTCTTC	-	TRBJ2-1	-	16	TRBV15
CASSRDRESDTQYF	TGTGCCAGCAGCCGGGACAGGGAATCAGATACGCAGTATTTT	TRBD1	TRBJ2-3	once	14	TRBV7-2
CASWANPRGEETQYF	TGTGCCAGTTGGGCAAACCCTAGGGGGGAAGAGACCCAGTACTTC	-	TRBJ2-5	once	15	TRBV21-1
CASSSQPGQGIYYEQYF	TGTGCCAGCAGCTCTCAACCGGGACAGGGGATCTATTACGAGCAGTACTTC	TRBD1	TRBJ2-7	-	17	TRBV7-9
CASSPRRSNMNTEAFF	TGTGCCAGCTCACCACGTCGAAGCAACATGAACACTGAAGCTTTCTTT	-	TRBJ1-1	-	16	TRBV18
CASSFGLAGRVYNEQFF	TGTGCCAGCAGTTTTGGACTAGCGGGGAGGGTCTACAATGAGCAGTTCTTC	TRBD2	TRBJ2-1	-	17	TRBV28
CASSLGTDGYTF	TGCGCCAGCAGCTTGGGGACAGATGGCTACACCTTC	-	TRBJ1-2	-	12	TRBV5-1
CASSPRQNEKLFF	TGTGCCAGCTCACCACGGCAAAATGAAAAACTGTTTTTT	-	TRBJ1-4	-	13	TRBV18
CAWGHSTGELFF	TGTGCCTGGGGACATTCCACCGGGGAGCTGTTTTTT	-	TRBJ2-2	-	12	TRBV30
CASSGLAGNTGELFF	TGTGCCAGCAGTGGACTAGCGGGAAACACCGGGGAGCTGTTTTTT	TRBD2	TRBJ2-2	-	15	TRBV6-4
CASSLAEGTIQYF	TGTGCCAGCAGCTTAGCCGAGGGAACCATTCAGTACTTC	-	TRBJ2-4	-	13	TRBV7-9
CASSPKAGGSSYNEQFF	TGTGCCAGCAGCCCCAAAGCGGGGGGGAGCTCCTACAATGAGCAGTTCTTC	TRBD2	TRBJ2-1	-	17	TRBV7-9
CASSEMASGRARTGELFF	TGTGCCAGCAGTGAAATGGCTAGCGGGAGGGCCCGGACCGGGGAGCTGTTTTTT	TRBD2	TRBJ2-2	few	18	TRBV6-1
CASSIMSGTDTQYF	TGTGCCAGCAGCATAATGAGCGGGACAGATACGCAGTATTTT	-	TRBJ2-3	-	14	TRBV7-2
CASFNIGNTEAFF	TGTGCCAGCTTTAACATCGGGAACACTGAAGCTTTCTTT	-	TRBJ1-1	-	13	TRBV27
CASSSQGPQGEKLFF	TGTGCCAGCAGCTCACAGGGGCCCCAGGGTGAAAAACTGTTTTTT	TRBD1	TRBJ1-4	-	15	TRBV5-4
CASSRGQGNYGYTF	TGTGCCAGCAGCAGGGGACAGGGGAACTATGGCTACACCTTC	TRBD1	TRBJ1-2	-	14	TRBV6-5
CASSQGLAGGPVGELFF	TGTGCCAGCAGCCAGGGACTAGCGGGAGGGCCAGTGGGGGAGCTGTTTTTT	TRBD2	TRBJ2-2	-	17	TRBV5-4
CASAPAGVVNEQFF	TGTGCCAGCGCCCCAGCGGGAGTGGTCAATGAGCAGTTCTTC	TRBD2	TRBJ2-1	-	14	TRBV7-2
CAWSKGGGTDTQYF	TGTGCCTGGAGTAAGGGGGGGGGCACAGATACGCAGTATTTT	-	TRBJ2-3	-	14	TRBV30
CASSSGGRGNTIYF	TGTGCCAGCTCGTCAGGGGGCAGAGGAAACACCATATATTTT	TRBD1	TRBJ1-3	-	14	TRBV18
CSVDVTGSGETQYF	TGCAGCGTTGATGTGACAGGATCTGGAGAGACCCAGTACTTC	-	TRBJ2-5	-	14	TRBV29-1
CAWSVKGYQQPQHF	TGTGCCTGGAGTGTGAAGGGGTATCAACAGCCCCAGCATTTT	-	TRBJ1-5	-	14	TRBV30
CASSLRPDKAFF	TGTGCCAGCAGTTTACGACCAGACAAAGCTTTCTTT	-	TRBJ1-1	-	12	TRBV28
CASRGLAGGNEQFF	TGTGCCAGCCGGGGACTAGCGGGAGGGAATGAGCAGTTCTTC	TRBD2	TRBJ2-1	-	14	TRBV27
CASSDRSSYEQYF	TGTGCCAGCAGTGACAGGAGCTCCTACGAGCAGTACTTC	-	TRBJ2-7	-	13	TRBV2
CASSPDRDNNEQFF	TGTGCCAGCAGCCCGGACAGAGATAACAATGAGCAGTTCTTC	-	TRBJ2-1	-	14	TRBV7-9
CASSLIGGAPYEQYF	TGTGCCAGCAGTTTAATCGGGGGAGCTCCCTACGAGCAGTACTTC	-	TRBJ2-7	-	15	TRBV27
CASSPGGRETQYF	TGTGCCAGCAGCCCCGGTGGGAGGGAGACCCAGTACTTC	-	TRBJ2-5	-	13	TRBV7-9
CASSEDRVIYQPQHF	TGTGCCAGCAGTGAAGACAGGGTGATTTATCAGCCCCAGCATTTT	-	TRBJ1-5	few	15	TRBV2